This T cell receptor (beta chain) was documented in a study of cytomegalovirus exposure and HLA in healthy donors. Whole-study context: The Caucasian-associated ancestry cluster contained 81% of the roughly 400 genotyped donors.

V was trimmed by 2 bases and J by 4 bases, leaving 6 bases between them. This CDR3 has 13 amino acids. Germline V gives CDR1 MNHEY, CDR2 SMNVEV (reference sequence). The PCR had 60 Vbeta and 13 Jbeta primers. TCRdb keeps only in-frame clones here, not all; method: immunoSEQ multiplex PCR. The table records around 130,000 clones, roughly 79% of them present only once. Remarks on this clone: Antigen: not known.

Findings of the study overall: One cluster of highly shared sequence variants probably arose as a sequencing artifact.

The gene calls are TRBV27 and TRBJ1-5; no firm D call. Sequenced sample: PBMCs. This TCR came from a woman aged 18-29 years in good health and CMV-seronegative. The CDR3 nucleotides read TGTGCCAGCAGTTTAGGGCTTAATCAGCCCCAGCATTTT. Translation gives CASSLGLNQPQHF.